The rows below give T cell receptor beta chains drawn from one sample of a study of tumor-infiltrating lymphocytes in primary liver carcinoma. TCRdb fed the multiplex PCR reads into MiXCR, producing one record per CDR3 protein. The sample shows 99,000 or so distinct CDR3 sequences, approximately 82% of them seen only once. The sample taken for sequencing was liver tumor tissue from sampling region 3. The receptors shown here come from a man aged 35-49 years with primary liver carcinoma and hepatitis B virus infection. Each CDR3 is given without its conserved first and last residue. The D gene is left open where the match is weak.

J gene | V gene | D gene | CDR3 protein
TRBJ2-5 | TRBV5-1 | TRBD2 | ASSLAGASGALQETHY
TRBJ2-1 | TRBV24-1 | TRBD1 | ATKDPGGADVEF
TRBJ2-7 | TRBV29-1 | - | SIASEWGMPYEQY
TRBJ1-2 | TRBV5-1 | - | ASSLLSEYGYT
TRBJ2-1 | TRBV6-1 | TRBD2 | AHWSGRAVSEQF
TRBJ2-3 | TRBV28 | TRBD1 | TSSLPTGGLRGTDMQY
TRBJ2-5 | TRBV29-1 | - | SVEADSGRAETYY
TRBJ1-5 | TRBV5-1 | - | ASSFGGEGNQPQH
TRBJ2-7 | TRBV4-1 | - | ASILKRGVEQY
TRBJ2-5 | TRBV12-3/TRBV12-4 | - | ASSRSGTETQC
TRBJ1-2 | TRBV5-6 | - | ASNHNYRDPNYGYT
TRBJ2-1 | TRBV29-1 | TRBD2 | SVQREDEQF
TRBJ1-5 | TRBV4-1 | - | TSSQDQGRQNQPQH
TRBJ2-4 | TRBV15 | TRBD2 | ATSLRTSGIAKNIQY
TRBJ2-1 | TRBV11-3 | - | ASSLGLSNNEQF
TRBJ2-2 | TRBV7-3 | - | ASSSHSSNTVELF
TRBJ2-7 | TRBV11-2 | - | DSSLGYEQY
TRBJ1-1 | TRBV6-4 | - | ASSQVLDTEAF
TRBJ2-6 | TRBV9 | - | ASSVADEYSGANVLT
TRBJ2-3 | TRBV29-1 | - | SVPGRGAPDTQY
TRBJ2-7 | TRBV28 | TRBD2 | ASGSPRGVLSYKQY
TRBJ1-2 | TRBV28 | TRBD1 | TSRYGTGRNYGYT
TRBJ2-1 | TRBV29-1 | - | SVPTRGSYNEQF
TRBJ2-1 | TRBV11-2 | TRBD2 | ASSPRGSGIVYNEQF
TRBJ2-3 | TRBV6-2/TRBV6-3 | TRBD1 | ASSYSTGGGTDTQY
TRBJ2-2 | TRBV29-1 | TRBD1 | SVEGQGAPGELF
TRBJ2-2 | TRBV4-2 | - | ASSHAGSRELF
TRBJ1-5 | TRBV6-2/TRBV6-3 | - | ASSHTGQPMNQPQH
TRBJ2-7 | TRBV29-1 | - | NVTGTGRGEQY
TRBJ2-5 | TRBV4-2 | - | ASSQDLGLLETQY
TRBJ2-7 | TRBV20-1 | - | SVRGENGCEQY
TRBJ2-1 | TRBV29-1 | TRBD2 | TVGLEGGFYIEQF
TRBJ1-5 | TRBV5-4 | - | ASSLGGVDQPRH
TRBJ1-5 | TRBV20-1 | - | SASPGDSNQPQH
TRBJ2-6 | TRBV7-2 | - | ASSLNPGANVLT
TRBJ1-2 | TRBV6-8 | - | ANNYPASAYRMNYGYT
TRBJ2-6 | TRBV11-2 | - | ARSIDSVGANVLT
TRBJ2-3 | TRBV28 | TRBD2 | ASRLGAGGEGYTQY
TRBJ2-1 | TRBV6-6 | TRBD2 | ASSYSVAGGSGSYNEQF
TRBJ2-3 | TRBV29-1 | - | SVSPGDMQY
TRBJ1-1 | TRBV11-2 | - | ASSLTPDLAGGEAL
TRBJ1-1 | TRBV29-1 | - | SAQSQKNIEAL
TRBJ2-3 | TRBV29-1 | TRBD2 | TVRGLAVGRADTQY
TRBJ1-1 | TRBV11-2 | TRBD1 | ASMTLGQGGEAL
TRBJ2-2 | TRBV9 | TRBD2 | ASSAPGLAGGGTGELL
TRBJ2-2 | TRBV29-1 | - | SVGRGTGELS